What follows are 5 T cell receptor beta chains derived from one specimen sequenced in a study of blood T cell repertoires in COVID-19. TCRdb keeps only in-frame clones here, not all; method: immunoSEQ multiplex PCR. The table records over 300,000 clones, over 75% of them present only once. Sequencing input: PBMCs or T cells enriched from blood (not recorded which). The receptors originated from a man in his thirties or forties who had recovered from COVID-19.

The rearrangement uses TRBV29-1 and TRBJ1-2; the D is unclear. Germline V gene lookup returns CDR1 SQVTM and CDR2 ANQGSEA. The V end lost 2 bases, the J end lost 7 bases, and 14 bases lay between the germline ends. CDR3 size: 13 residues. The CDR3 DNA follows: TGCAGCGTTGAAAGCCTCCGGGTATCTGGCTACACCTTC. Translating gives CSVESLRVSGYTF.

This sequence joins TRBV7-2 and TRBJ1-6; D not certain. The CDR3 spans 13 residues. The ends were cut back, 2 bases at V and 7 bases at J, with 6 bases in the middle. Germline V CDR1 and CDR2: SGHTA, FQGNSA. CDR3 sequence reads: CASSLPGNSPLHF. CDR3 DNA: TGTGCCAGCAGCTTACCGGGAAATTCACCCCTCCACTTT.

The chain combines TRBV3-1 (or the pseudogene TRBV3-2) with TRBJ2-2, with a possible D match to TRBD1 (6 bases). V was trimmed by 1 base and J by 8 bases, leaving 11 bases between them. This CDR3 contains 14 residues. Per germline, CDR1 LGHDT and CDR2 YNNKEL (reference sequence). The CDR3 sequence is CASSQVPDRGELFF. The CDR3 DNA reads TGTGCCAGCAGCCAAGTCCCAGACAGGGGGGAGCTGTTTTTT.

The rearrangement joins TRBV25-1 to TRBJ2-3; 7 nucleotides line up with TRBD2. CDR3 length equals 13 residues. With 2 bases clipped from V and 4 bases from J, the junction kept 0 bases outside the gene matches. CDR1 MGHDK and CDR2 SYGVNS come from the germline V gene. The CDR3 DNA sequence: TGTGCCAGCAGTGAAGGGAGGGCAGATACGCAGTATTTT. Its protein is CASSEGRADTQYF. Complete variable domain (other parts from reference TRBV25-1 and TRBJ2-3): EADIYQTPRYLVIGTGKKITLECSQTMGHDKMYWYQQDPGMELHLIHYSYGVNSTEKGDLSSESTVSRIRTEHFPLTLESARPSHTSQYLCASSEGRADTQYFGPGTRLTVL.

The CDR3 loop is CASSGEGWDFYGYTF. The CDR3 bases are TGTGCCAGCAGTGGGGAAGGGTGGGACTTCTATGGCTACACCTTC. The chain has TRBV2 and TRBJ1-2; a weak D match, TRBD1 (5 bases). V gave up 4 bases and J gave up 4 bases, with 16 bases separating them. Germline values: CDR1 SNHLY, CDR2 FYNNEI. This CDR3 spans 15 amino acids.